This is a list of T cell receptor beta chains from one sample in a study of T cells in Graves' hyperthyroidism and ophthalmopathy. MiXCR was run by TCRdb on the multiplex PCR reads, yielding one entry per CDR3 protein. The repertoire holds 500,000 to 650,000 distinct CDR3 sequences, with about 15% as singletons. The sample taken for sequencing was blood. These receptors were taken from a woman aged 45-65 years with Graves' ophthalmopathy. The CDR3 runs from the conserved cysteine through the conserved F or W. Fields, in order: CDR3 length, D gene, clone size, J gene, V gene, CDR3 protein, CDR3 DNA. A D gene is named only where the DNA matches it firmly. Some rows have no size entry. The others give once, few or many, or a class for an expanded clone.

>18|NA|NA|TRBJ2-2|TRBV7-3
CASSSTRRTGVHTGELFF
TGTGCCAGCAGCTCCACGCGCCGGACGGGAGTACACACCGGGGAGCTGTTTTTT
>16|NA|NA|TRBJ2-5|TRBV4-1
CASSQRRTLQGETQYF
TGCGCCAGCAGCCAACGACGGACCCTCCAGGGAGAGACCCAGTACTTC
>19|TRBD1|many|TRBJ1-6|TRBV5-5
CASSLPVGQESSYNSPLHF
TGTGCCAGCAGCTTGCCCGTGGGACAGGAGAGCTCCTATAATTCACCCCTCCACTTT
>14|NA|few|TRBJ1-2|TRBV10-3
CAISESTPGDGYTF
TGTGCCATCAGTGAGTCGACTCCCGGGGATGGCTACACCTTC
>14|NA|many|TRBJ2-1|TRBV20-1
CSASFTGKWNEQFF
TGCAGTGCGTCGTTTACAGGGAAATGGAATGAGCAGTTCTTC
>13|NA|NA|TRBJ2-7|TRBV20-1
CSVTPGKTYEQYF
TGCAGTGTTACACCAGGGAAAACCTACGAGCAGTACTTC
>15|TRBD1|many|TRBJ2-1|TRBV27
CASRDRGRVYNEQFF
TGTGCCAGCCGGGACAGGGGGCGGGTTTACAATGAGCAGTTCTTC
>12|NA|few|TRBJ2-3|TRBV10-3
CAISEVSDTQYF
TGTGCCATCAGTGAGGTCTCAGATACGCAGTATTTT
>13|NA|many|TRBJ1-2|TRBV6-2/TRBV6-3
CASSVDYSLGYTF
TGTGCCAGCAGTGTGGACTACTCCCTTGGCTACACCTTC
>14|TRBD1|many|TRBJ2-7|TRBV7-2
CASSPTGAAYEQYF
TGTGCCAGCAGCCCGACAGGGGCCGCATACGAGCAGTACTTC
>17|NA|many|TRBJ2-3|TRBV18
CASSQKGLVRRTDTQYF
TGTGCCAGCTCACAAAAAGGACTGGTCCGCCGTACAGATACGCAGTATTTT
>17|NA|few|TRBJ2-2|TRBV6-1
CASSTRPPPSETGELFF
TGTGCCAGCAGTACACGACCCCCCCCTAGCGAGACCGGGGAGCTGTTTTTT
>15|NA|few|TRBJ1-1|TRBV4-3
CASSQDGTANTEAFF
TGCGCCAGCAGCCAAGATGGGACTGCGAACACTGAAGCTTTCTTT
>17|TRBD1|NA|TRBJ2-5|TRBV5-1
CASSFPRDRGPQETQYF
TGCGCCAGCAGCTTCCCCCGGGACAGGGGTCCCCAAGAGACCCAGTACTTC
>17|NA|many|TRBJ1-2|TRBV6-2/TRBV6-3
CASSYPIRTDSRYGYTF
TGTGCCAGCAGTTACCCCATCCGGACGGACAGCCGCTATGGCTACACCTTC
>16|NA|NA|TRBJ2-3|TRBV7-2
CASSQALQGRTDTQYF
TGTGCCAGCAGCCAAGCGCTACAGGGTCGCACAGATACGCAGTATTTT
>13|TRBD1|many|TRBJ1-5|TRBV7-2
CASSRGRIQPQHF
TGTGCCAGCAGTAGGGGGCGCATTCAGCCCCAGCATTTT
>13|NA|many|TRBJ2-3|TRBV18
CASSRTVSDTQYF
TGTGCCAGCTCACGGACGGTTTCAGATACGCAGTATTTT
>16|NA|many|TRBJ1-3|TRBV28
CASSATGFSSGNTIYF
TGTGCCAGCAGTGCCACAGGGTTCAGTTCTGGAAACACCATATATTTT
>16|TRBD2|many|TRBJ2-5|TRBV20-1
CSARVLGTSGTETQYF
TGCAGTGCTAGAGTTCTGGGGACTAGCGGGACAGAGACCCAGTACTTC
>14|TRBD1|many|TRBJ1-5|TRBV28
CASRTGQSNQPQHF
TGTGCCAGCAGGACAGGGCAGAGCAATCAGCCCCAGCATTTT